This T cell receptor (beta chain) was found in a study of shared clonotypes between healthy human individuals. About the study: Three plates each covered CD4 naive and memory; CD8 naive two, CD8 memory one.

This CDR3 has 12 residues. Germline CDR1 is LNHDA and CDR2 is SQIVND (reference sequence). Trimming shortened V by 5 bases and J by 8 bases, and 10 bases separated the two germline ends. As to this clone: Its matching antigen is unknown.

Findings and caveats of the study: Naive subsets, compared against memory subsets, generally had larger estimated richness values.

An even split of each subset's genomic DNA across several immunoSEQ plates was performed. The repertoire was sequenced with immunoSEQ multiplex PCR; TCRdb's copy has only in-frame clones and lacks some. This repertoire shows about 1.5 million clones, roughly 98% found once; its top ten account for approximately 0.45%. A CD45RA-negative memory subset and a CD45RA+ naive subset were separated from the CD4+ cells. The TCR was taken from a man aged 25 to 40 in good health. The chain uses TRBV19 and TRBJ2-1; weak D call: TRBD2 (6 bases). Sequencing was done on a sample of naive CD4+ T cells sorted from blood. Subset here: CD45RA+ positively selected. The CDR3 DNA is TGTGCCAGTAGTCCCCGCGGGGATGAGCAGTTCTTC. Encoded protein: CASSPRGDEQFF.